Presented here are 29 T cell receptor beta chains from one specimen sequenced in a study of blood T cell repertoires in COVID-19. Some clones are missing from TCRdb's copy, which holds only in-frame ones; the method was immunoSEQ multiplex PCR. The data hold fewer than 300,000 clones, with about 85% observed a single time. Input material: PBMCs or T cells enriched from blood (not recorded which). These receptors were taken from a woman aged 45-59 years who had recovered from COVID-19.

The V and J genes are TRBV30 and TRBJ1-6, with no clear D. Trimming took off 2 bases at V and 6 bases at J, with 5 bases between the two ends. CDR1 is GTSNPN and CDR2 is SVGIG in the germline V gene (reference sequence). The CDR3 is made up of 12 amino acids. The CDR3 region is CAWSLRNSPLHF. DNA for the CDR3: TGTGCCTGGAGTCTACGTAATTCACCCCTCCACTTT.

The sample holds one count of this clone. V gene TRBV5-4 combines with J gene TRBJ1-2, with 8 bases identical to TRBD1. The length of the CDR3 is 14 residues. V shed 0 bases and J 5 bases; nucleotides not matched to a gene: 3. Germline values: CDR1 SGHNT, CDR2 YYREEE (reference sequence). The CDR3 is CASSLDRGSYGYTF. The CDR3 coding sequence is TGTGCCAGCAGCTTGGACAGGGGGTCTTATGGCTACACCTTC. Full variable domain (outside the CDR3, taken from reference TRBV5-4 and TRBJ1-2): ETGVTQSPTHLIKTRGQQVTLRCSSQSGHNTVSWYQQALGQGPQFIFQYYREEENGRGNFPPRFSGLQFPNYSSELNVNALELDDSALYLCASSLDRGSYGYTFGSGTRLTVV.

The chain couples TRBV29-1 to TRBJ2-7; tentative D call: TRBD1 (6 bases). Germline-derived CDR1 and CDR2 are SQVTM and ANQGSEA. The CDR3 is 14 residues long. Trimming left V 2 bases short and J 2 bases short, with 13 bases between. The CDR3, as DNA: TGCAGCGTTGAAAACAGGGTCGCTCCCTACGAGCAGTACTTC. Its translation: CSVENRVAPYEQYF.

The chain carries TRBV5-1 and TRBJ1-1; D remains ambiguous. The CDR3 spans 13 residues. The germline V and J ends were trimmed by 9 bases and 2 bases, with 14 bases remaining between them. The germline gives CDR1 SGHRS, CDR2 YFSETQ. CDR3 DNA sequence: TGCGCCACCTCTACAGACCTAAACACTGAAGCTTTCTTT. This encodes CATSTDLNTEAFF.

The chain has TRBV4-1 and TRBJ2-2; possible D gene TRBD2, 5 bases. The V gene lost 1 base and the J gene lost 1 base, with 10 bases spanning the gap. This CDR3 contains 16 residues. Germline CDR1 and CDR2: MGHRA and YSYEKL. The CDR3 bases are TGCGCCAGCAGCCAAGGGCGTGGACTGAACACCGGGGAGCTGTTTTTT. It codes for CASSQGRGLNTGELFF.

The chain uses TRBV5-1 and TRBJ1-4; perhaps TRBD1 as D (5 bases). The CDR3 has 17 amino acids. CDR1 and CDR2 from the germline V gene are SGHRS and YFSETQ. V was clipped by 1 base and J by 4 bases, with 17 bases between them. CDR3 residues: CASSLSRTGLYNEKLFF. The DNA of the CDR3 is TGCGCCAGCAGCTTGTCCCGAACAGGACTATATAATGAAAAACTGTTTTTT.

This chain connects TRBV7-3 to TRBJ2-3; 8 bases match TRBD1. Losses at the gene ends were 4 bases for V and 5 bases for J; bases not matched to a gene: 14. Germline V gene data show CDR1 as SGHTA and CDR2 as FQGTGA. The CDR3 spans 17 residues. The CDR3 is CASSSHVGQGAVDTQYF. DNA of the CDR3: TGTGCCAGCAGCTCACACGTCGGGCAGGGGGCGGTAGATACGCAGTATTTT.

This chain joins TRBV12-3 or TRBV12-4 and TRBJ1-2; no clear D gene. This CDR3 is 11 amino acids long. Trimming cost V 6 bases and J 7 bases, with 9 bases left between them. CDR3 bases: TGTGCCAGCAGACTAGAGGCTGGCTACACCTTC. Its protein is CASRLEAGYTF.

This clone appeared once. The chain combines TRBV5-1 with TRBJ1-2; D is possibly TRBD1 (5 bases). Trimming pared 4 bases from V and 5 bases from J, leaving 15 bases between. Looked up from germline, CDR1 is SGHRS and CDR2 is YFSETQ. CDR3 length equals 14 residues. The CDR3 DNA reads as TGCGCCAGCAGCCTATCGACGGGGGAATATGGCTACACCTTC. It yields the protein CASSLSTGEYGYTF.

For the CDR3, the DNA is TGTGCCAGCTCACAGTCAGGGGGAAGGTCTGGGGCCAACGTCCTGACTTTC. Translation gives CASSQSGGRSGANVLTF. The chain carries TRBV18 and TRBJ2-6; 7 bases align to TRBD1. The germline gives CDR1 KGHSH, CDR2 LQKENI. The CDR3 covers 17 residues. V dropped 4 bases and J dropped 1; count of bases not matched to a gene: 7.

This CDR3 is CASSQVPDSDYGYTF. CDR3 nucleotide sequence: TGTGCCAGCAGCCAAGTCCCCGACAGTGACTATGGCTACACCTTC. The chain is built from TRBV14 and TRBJ1-2; a weak D match, TRBD1 (5 bases). The CDR3 loop spans 15 amino acids. In germline, CDR1 is SGHDN, CDR2 FVKESK. V lost 1 base and J lost 3, with 12 bases in between. Full variable domain (missing parts from reference TRBV14 and TRBJ1-2): EAGVTQFPSHSVIEKGQTVTLRCDPISGHDNLYWYRRVMGKEIKFLLHFVKESKQDESGMPNNRFLAERTGGTYSTLKVQPAELEDSGVYFCASSQVPDSDYGYTFGSGTRLTVV.

V and J are TRBV10-3 and TRBJ1-1; TRBD1 aligns across 7 bases. Trimming removed 0 bases from V and 7 bases from J; junction bases left unmatched: 11. The CDR3 consists of 16 residues. Germline values: CDR1 ENHRY, CDR2 SYGVKD. Here the CDR3 reads CAISESNFDRAFEAFF. CDR3 sequence (DNA): TGTGCCATCAGTGAGTCTAACTTCGACAGGGCTTTTGAAGCTTTCTTT.

In its sample, this clone was seen once. The chain has TRBV6-5 and TRBJ2-5; tentatively, D is TRBD1 (5 bases). V shed 0 bases and J shed 2 bases, with 7 bases lying between them. The CDR3 length is 14 residues. Germline CDR1 reads MNHEY; CDR2 reads SVGAGI. The CDR3 protein is CASSYSTAQETQYF. The CDR3 DNA sequence: TGTGCCAGCAGTTACTCGACAGCTCAAGAGACCCAGTACTTC.

The chain is built from TRBV7-9 and TRBJ2-1, with D uncertain. The V gene lost 5 bases and the J gene lost 0 bases, with 11 bases spanning the gap. This CDR3 has 15 residues. Germline V gives CDR1 SEHNR, CDR2 FQNEAQ (reference sequence). CDR3 amino acids: CASSMTGSSYNEQFF. The CDR3 DNA sequence: TGTGCCAGCAGCATGACTGGCAGCTCCTACAATGAGCAGTTCTTC.

The chain links TRBV18 to TRBJ1-1; D unresolved. V was trimmed by 6 bases and J by 4 bases, leaving 15 bases between them. From germline, CDR1 is KGHSH and CDR2 LQKENI. The CDR3 runs to 14 residues. The CDR3 DNA follows: TGTGCCAGCTCCCTGACCGGAGGCCCCACTGAAGCTTTCTTT. Translating it yields CASSLTGGPTEAFF.

The chain uses TRBV11-2 and TRBJ2-3, with a tentative D call TRBD2 (5 bases). Looked up from germline, CDR1 is SGHAT and CDR2 is FQNNGV. The CDR3 spans 15 residues. Trimming removed 1 base from V and 2 bases from J, with 10 bases in between. CDR3 loop: CASSLVYGITDTQYF. In DNA form, the CDR3 reads TGTGCCAGCAGCTTAGTTTACGGGATCACAGATACGCAGTATTTT.

J is TRBJ2-7 and V is TRBV5-8; TRBD1 is a possible D gene (6 bases). The CDR3 has 16 amino acids. CDR1 SGHTS and CDR2 YDEGEE come from the germline V gene. V was cut by 4 bases and J by 6 bases, with 23 bases left in between. In DNA form, the CDR3 reads TGTGCCAGCAGCCGCGGACAGACTCGCCGCCGACCCGAGCAGTACTTC. Its translation is CASSRGQTRRRPEQYF.

This clone was seen a single time. The chain links TRBV3-1 (or the pseudogene TRBV3-2) to TRBJ2-4; TRBD2 agrees at 11 bases. CDR1 and CDR2 (germline): LGHDT, YNNKEL (reference sequence). The CDR3 totals 16 residues. V dropped 4 bases and J dropped 8; count of bases not matched to a gene: 10. CDR3 bases: TGTGCCAGCAGCCCCCCTGGTAGCGGGAGGGTCCACATTCAGTACTTC. It translates to CASSPPGSGRVHIQYF.

The chain couples TRBV30 to TRBJ2-7, with 10 bases aligning to TRBD1. Per germline, CDR1 GTSNPN and CDR2 SVGIG (reference sequence). The CDR3 is made up of 13 amino acids. V dropped 7 bases and J dropped 0; count of bases not matched to a gene: 3. The CDR3 sequence: CAFGTGVSYEQYF. CDR3 bases: TGTGCCTTCGGGACAGGGGTCTCCTACGAGCAGTACTTC.

Turning to this clone: The same CDR3 also results from other DNA sequences found in this sample. This chain joins TRBV5-4 and TRBJ2-1; 8 bases align to TRBD1. The V gene end was trimmed by 2 bases and the J gene end by 0 bases; junction bases not matched to a gene: 1. Germline V lookup: CDR1 SGHNT, CDR2 YYREEE (reference sequence). This CDR3 is 15 amino acids long. The CDR3 loop reads CASSLDRGSYNEQFF. The CDR3 coding sequence is TGTGCCAGCAGCTTAGACAGGGGCTCCTACAATGAGCAGTTCTTC.

For this clone: This CDR3 is also generated by other DNA sequences in the sample. V gene TRBV11-2 combines with J gene TRBJ1-3; 7 positions agree with TRBD1. CDR1 is SGHAT, CDR2 FQNNGV, per germline. The J segment lost 4 bases and the V segment lost 4 bases, leaving 4 bases of the junction unmatched. CDR3 length equals 14 residues. The CDR3 sequence is CASSYRGSGNTIYF. The CDR3 region has the DNA TGTGCCAGCAGCTACAGGGGCTCCGGAAACACCATATATTTT. The whole variable domain, filled in from reference TRBV11-2 and TRBJ1-3, reads EAGVAQSPRYKIIEKRQSVAFWCNPISGHATLYWYQQILGQGPKLLIQFQNNGVVDDSQLPKDRFSAERLKGVDSTLKIQPAKLEDSAVYLCASSYRGSGNTIYFGEGSWLTVV.

This chain joins TRBV15 and TRBJ1-6; D uncertain. The V end lost 11 bases, the J end lost 4 bases, and 12 bases lay between the germline ends. The germline CDR1 and CDR2 sequences are LNHNV and YYDKDF (reference sequence). The CDR3 loop spans 13 amino acids. The CDR3: CASTHAYNSPLHF. The CDR3, as DNA: TGTGCCTCGACACACGCGTATAATTCACCCCTCCACTTT.

The chain employs TRBV20-1 and TRBJ1-2; D gene unclear. Trimming stripped 7 bases from V and 5 bases from J, with 5 bases between. The CDR3 runs to 9 residues. Per the germline V gene, CDR1 is DFQATT and CDR2 is SNEGSKA (reference sequence). CDR3 sequence reads: CSVSYGYTF. The CDR3 DNA is TGCAGTGTGTCGTATGGCTACACCTTC.

The J gene is TRBJ1-1, the V gene TRBV24-1, with no clear D. The CDR3 sequence is 18 residues long. The V and J ends lost 9 bases and 1 base respectively, with 26 bases between them. Germline loops: CDR1 KGHDR, CDR2 SFDVKD. CDR3 protein: CATVPLVFWGEGNTEAFF. CDR3 bases: TGTGCCACCGTACCCCTAGTGTTTTGGGGAGAGGGGAACACTGAAGCTTTCTTT.

This rearrangement joins TRBV5-1 to TRBJ1-1; D remains ambiguous. Trimming pared 7 bases from V and 0 bases from J, leaving 16 bases between. Germline V gene lookup returns CDR1 SGHRS and CDR2 YFSETQ. This CDR3 has 15 amino acids. The CDR3 sequence is CASRPGGIMNTEAFF. CDR3 DNA: TGCGCCAGCCGGCCGGGAGGGATCATGAACACTGAAGCTTTCTTT.

The rearrangement joins TRBV4-1 to TRBJ2-3; 12 bases match TRBD2. Germline V gene sequence: CDR1 MGHRA, CDR2 YSYEKL. Unmatched junction bases numbered 8, after V lost 1 base and J lost 3 bases. This CDR3 has 18 residues. The CDR3 DNA is TGCGCCAGCAGCCAAGTTTCTAGCGGGAGGGCCGGTACAGATACGCAGTATTTT. Residues: CASSQVSSGRAGTDTQYF.

The chain recombines TRBV5-8 with TRBJ1-2; D is unresolved. V lost 0 bases and J 6 bases, leaving 9 bases between the germline ends. In germline, CDR1 is SGHTS, CDR2 YDEGEE. This CDR3 comprises 13 residues. The CDR3 protein is CASSLVSRDGYTF. DNA of the CDR3: TGTGCCAGCAGCTTGGTTTCGCGGGATGGCTACACCTTC.

This chain connects TRBV7-2 to TRBJ2-1; 8 bases align to TRBD1. The CDR3 consists of 15 residues. V gave up 1 base and J gave up 2 bases; unmatched junction bases: 1. Per germline, CDR1 SGHTA and CDR2 FQGNSA. CDR3 DNA: TGTGCCAGCAGCTTAGGACAGGGGCCCTACAATGAGCAGTTCTTC. It translates to CASSLGQGPYNEQFF. Looking up the rest from reference TRBV7-2 and TRBJ2-1 gives the full variable domain: GAGVSQSPSNKVTEKGKDVELRCDPISGHTALYWYRQSLGQGLEFLIYFQGNSAPDKSGLPSDRFSAERTGGSVSTLTIQRTQQEDSAVYLCASSLGQGPYNEQFFGPGTRLTVL.

This clone has more than one count but fewer than ten. The V gene is TRBV15, the J gene TRBJ1-2; D not resolved. Germline values: CDR1 LNHNV, CDR2 YYDKDF (reference sequence). The CDR3 has 15 amino acids. V shed 0 bases and J shed 4 bases, with 12 bases lying between them. CDR3 amino acids: CATSRESAGPYGYTF. CDR3 DNA: TGTGCCACCAGCAGAGAATCGGCGGGCCCCTATGGCTACACCTTC.